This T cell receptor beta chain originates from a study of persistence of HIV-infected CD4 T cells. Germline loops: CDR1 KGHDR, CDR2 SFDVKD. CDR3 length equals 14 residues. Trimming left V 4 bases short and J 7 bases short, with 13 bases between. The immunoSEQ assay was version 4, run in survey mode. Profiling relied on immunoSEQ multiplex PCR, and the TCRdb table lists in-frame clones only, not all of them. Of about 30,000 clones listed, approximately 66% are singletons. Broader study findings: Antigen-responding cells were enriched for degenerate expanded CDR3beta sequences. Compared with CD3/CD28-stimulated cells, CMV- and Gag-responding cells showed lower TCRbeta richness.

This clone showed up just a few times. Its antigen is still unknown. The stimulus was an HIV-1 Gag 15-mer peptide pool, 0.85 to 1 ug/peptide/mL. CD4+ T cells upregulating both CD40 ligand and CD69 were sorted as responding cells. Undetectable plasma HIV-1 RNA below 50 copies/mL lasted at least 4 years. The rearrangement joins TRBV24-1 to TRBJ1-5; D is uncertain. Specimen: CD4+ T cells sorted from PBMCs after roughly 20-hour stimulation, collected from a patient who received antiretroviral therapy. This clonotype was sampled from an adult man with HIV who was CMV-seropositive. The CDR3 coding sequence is TGTGCCACCAGTGAATCAGTAGTCGGGCAGCCCCAGCATTTT. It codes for CATSESVVGQPQHF.